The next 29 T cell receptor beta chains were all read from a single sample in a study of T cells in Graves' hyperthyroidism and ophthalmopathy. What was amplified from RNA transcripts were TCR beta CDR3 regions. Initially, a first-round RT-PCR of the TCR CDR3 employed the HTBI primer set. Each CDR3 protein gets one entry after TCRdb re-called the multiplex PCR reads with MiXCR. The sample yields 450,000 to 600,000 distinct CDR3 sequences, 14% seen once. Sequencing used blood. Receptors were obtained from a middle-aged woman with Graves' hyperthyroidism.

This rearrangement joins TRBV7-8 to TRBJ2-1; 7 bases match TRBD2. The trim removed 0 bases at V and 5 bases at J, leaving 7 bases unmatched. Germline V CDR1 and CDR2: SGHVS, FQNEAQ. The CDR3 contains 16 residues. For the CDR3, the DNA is TGTGCCAGCAGCTTAGCGTCCCGGGAGGCGCACAATGAGCAGTTCTTC. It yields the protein CASSLASREAHNEQFF.

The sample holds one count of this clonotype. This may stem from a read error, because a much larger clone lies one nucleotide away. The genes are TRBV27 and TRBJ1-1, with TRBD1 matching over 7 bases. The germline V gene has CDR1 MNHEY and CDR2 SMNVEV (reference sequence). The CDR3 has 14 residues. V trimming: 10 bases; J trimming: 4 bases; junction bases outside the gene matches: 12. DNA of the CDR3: TGTGCCAACATGTCTTCAGGGGGGAGCACTGAAGCTTTCTTT. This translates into CANMSSGGSTEAFF.

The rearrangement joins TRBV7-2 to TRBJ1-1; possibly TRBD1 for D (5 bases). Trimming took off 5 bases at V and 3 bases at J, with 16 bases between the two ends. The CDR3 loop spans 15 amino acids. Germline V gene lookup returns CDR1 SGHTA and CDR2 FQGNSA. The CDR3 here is CASSPGLGTYTEAFF. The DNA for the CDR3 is TGTGCCAGCAGCCCTGGTTTAGGGACTTACACTGAAGCTTTCTTT.

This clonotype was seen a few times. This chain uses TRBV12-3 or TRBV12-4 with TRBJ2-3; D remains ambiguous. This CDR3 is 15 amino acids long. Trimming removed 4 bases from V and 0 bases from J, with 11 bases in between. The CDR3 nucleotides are TGTGCCAGCAGTTCTAGTGTGCTGAGCACAGATACGCAGTATTTT. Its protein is CASSSSVLSTDTQYF.

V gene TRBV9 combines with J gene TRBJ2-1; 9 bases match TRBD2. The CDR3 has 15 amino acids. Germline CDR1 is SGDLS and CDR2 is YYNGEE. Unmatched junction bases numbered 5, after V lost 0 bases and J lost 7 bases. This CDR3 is CASSVVDSGRNEQFF. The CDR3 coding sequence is TGTGCCAGCAGCGTAGTAGATAGCGGGAGAAATGAGCAGTTCTTC.

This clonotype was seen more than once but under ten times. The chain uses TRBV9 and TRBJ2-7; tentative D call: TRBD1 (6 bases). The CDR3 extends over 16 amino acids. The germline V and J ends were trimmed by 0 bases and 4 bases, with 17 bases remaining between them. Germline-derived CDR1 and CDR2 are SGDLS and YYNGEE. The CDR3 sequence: CASSVAPGQALYEQYF. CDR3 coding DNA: TGTGCCAGCAGCGTAGCTCCGGGACAAGCTTTATACGAGCAGTACTTC.

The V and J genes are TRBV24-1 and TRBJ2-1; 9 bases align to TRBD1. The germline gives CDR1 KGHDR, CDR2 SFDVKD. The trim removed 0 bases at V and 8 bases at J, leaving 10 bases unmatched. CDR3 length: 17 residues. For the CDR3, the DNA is TGTGCCACCAGTGATTTGGAAAATGACAGGGGGGACGATGAGCAGTTCTTC. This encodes CATSDLENDRGDDEQFF.

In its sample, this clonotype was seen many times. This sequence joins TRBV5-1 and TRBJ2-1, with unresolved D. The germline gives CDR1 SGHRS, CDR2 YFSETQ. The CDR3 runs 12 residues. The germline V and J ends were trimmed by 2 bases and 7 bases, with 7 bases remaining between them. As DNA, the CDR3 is TGCGCCAGCAGCTTCAACAGTAATGAGCAGTTCTTC. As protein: CASSFNSNEQFF.

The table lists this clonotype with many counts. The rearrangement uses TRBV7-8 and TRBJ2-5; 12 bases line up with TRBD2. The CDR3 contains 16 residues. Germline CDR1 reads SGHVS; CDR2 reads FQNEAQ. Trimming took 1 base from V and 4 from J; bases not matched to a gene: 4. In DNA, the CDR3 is TGTGCCAGCAGCTTAGGACAGACTAGCGGGAGAGAGACCCAGTACTTC. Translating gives CASSLGQTSGRETQYF.

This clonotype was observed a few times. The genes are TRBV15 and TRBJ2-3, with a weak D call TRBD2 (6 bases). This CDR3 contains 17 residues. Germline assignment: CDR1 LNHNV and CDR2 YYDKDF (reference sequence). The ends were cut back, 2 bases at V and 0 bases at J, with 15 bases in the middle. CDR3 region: CATSRSPGLASTDTQYF. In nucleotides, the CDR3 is TGTGCCACCAGCAGATCACCGGGACTTGCTAGCACAGATACGCAGTATTTT.

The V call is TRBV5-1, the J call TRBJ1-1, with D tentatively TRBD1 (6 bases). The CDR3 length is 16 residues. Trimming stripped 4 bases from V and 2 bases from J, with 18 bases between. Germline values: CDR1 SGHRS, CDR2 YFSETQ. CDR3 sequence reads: CASSLIGGQANTEAFF. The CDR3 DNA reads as TGCGCCAGCAGCCTCATTGGGGGGCAGGCTAACACTGAAGCTTTCTTT.

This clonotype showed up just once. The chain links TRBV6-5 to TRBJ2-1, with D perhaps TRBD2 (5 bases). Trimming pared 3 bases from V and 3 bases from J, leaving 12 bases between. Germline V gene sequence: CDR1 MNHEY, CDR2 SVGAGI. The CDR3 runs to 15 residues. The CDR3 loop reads CASSYEGSSYNEQFF. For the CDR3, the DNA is TGTGCCAGCAGTTATGAGGGATCTAGCTACAATGAGCAGTTCTTC.

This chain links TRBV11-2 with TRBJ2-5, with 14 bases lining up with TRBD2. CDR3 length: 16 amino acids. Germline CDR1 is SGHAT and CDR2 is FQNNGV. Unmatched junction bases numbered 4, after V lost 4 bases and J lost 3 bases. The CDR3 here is CASSSGLAGVKETQYF. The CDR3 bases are TGTGCCAGCAGCTCGGGACTAGCGGGAGTTAAAGAGACCCAGTACTTC.

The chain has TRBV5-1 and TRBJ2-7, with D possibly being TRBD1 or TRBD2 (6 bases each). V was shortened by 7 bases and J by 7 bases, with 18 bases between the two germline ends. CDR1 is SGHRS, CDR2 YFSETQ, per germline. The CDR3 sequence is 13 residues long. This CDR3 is CASGAGGGREQYF. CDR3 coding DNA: TGCGCCAGCGGGGCGGGTGGGGGGCGAGAGCAGTACTTC.

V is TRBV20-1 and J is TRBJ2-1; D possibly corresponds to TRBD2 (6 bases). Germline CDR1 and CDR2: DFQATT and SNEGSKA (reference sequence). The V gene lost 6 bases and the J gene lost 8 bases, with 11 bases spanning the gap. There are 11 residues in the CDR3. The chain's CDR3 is CSASRDYEQFF. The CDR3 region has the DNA TGCAGTGCATCGCGGGATTATGAGCAGTTCTTC.

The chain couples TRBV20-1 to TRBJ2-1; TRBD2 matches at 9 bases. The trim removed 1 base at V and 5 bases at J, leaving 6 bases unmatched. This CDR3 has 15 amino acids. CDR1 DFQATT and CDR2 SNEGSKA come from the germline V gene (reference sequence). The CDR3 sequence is CSARGLAGNNNEQFF. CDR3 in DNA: TGCAGTGCTAGAGGGCTAGCGGGAAATAACAATGAGCAGTTCTTC.

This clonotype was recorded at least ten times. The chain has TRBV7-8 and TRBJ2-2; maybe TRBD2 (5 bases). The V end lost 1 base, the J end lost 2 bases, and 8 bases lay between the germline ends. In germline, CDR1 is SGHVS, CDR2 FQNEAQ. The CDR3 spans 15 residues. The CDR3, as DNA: TGTGCCAGCAGCTTAGGCGGGTTTAACACCGGGGAGCTGTTTTTT. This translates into CASSLGGFNTGELFF.

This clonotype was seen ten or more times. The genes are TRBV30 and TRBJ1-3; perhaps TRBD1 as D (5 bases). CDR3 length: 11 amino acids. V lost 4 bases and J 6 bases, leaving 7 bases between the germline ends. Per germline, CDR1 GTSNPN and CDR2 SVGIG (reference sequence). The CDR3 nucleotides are TGTGCCTGGATCAGGGCAAACACCATATATTTT. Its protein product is CAWIRANTIYF.

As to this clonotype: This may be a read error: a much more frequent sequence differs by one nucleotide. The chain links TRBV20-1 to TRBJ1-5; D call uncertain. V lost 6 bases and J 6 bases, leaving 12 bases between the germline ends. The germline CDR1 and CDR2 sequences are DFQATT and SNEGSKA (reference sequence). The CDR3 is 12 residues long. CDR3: CSAGEWGQPQHF. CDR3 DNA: TGCAGTGCAGGAGAGTGGGGTCAGCCCCAGCATTTT.

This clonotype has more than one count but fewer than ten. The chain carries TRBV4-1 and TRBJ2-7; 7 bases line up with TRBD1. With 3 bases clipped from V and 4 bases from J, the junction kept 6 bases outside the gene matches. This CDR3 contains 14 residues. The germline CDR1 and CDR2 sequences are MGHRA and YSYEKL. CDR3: CASSQPGQSYEQYF. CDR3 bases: TGCGCCAGCAGCCAGCCGGGACAGTCTTACGAGCAGTACTTC.

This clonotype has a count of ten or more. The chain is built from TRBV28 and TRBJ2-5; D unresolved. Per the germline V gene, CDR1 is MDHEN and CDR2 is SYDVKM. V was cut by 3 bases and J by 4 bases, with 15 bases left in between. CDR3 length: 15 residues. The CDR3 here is CASSFSPKGRETQYF. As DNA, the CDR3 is TGTGCCAGCAGTTTTTCCCCCAAAGGACGAGAGACCCAGTACTTC.

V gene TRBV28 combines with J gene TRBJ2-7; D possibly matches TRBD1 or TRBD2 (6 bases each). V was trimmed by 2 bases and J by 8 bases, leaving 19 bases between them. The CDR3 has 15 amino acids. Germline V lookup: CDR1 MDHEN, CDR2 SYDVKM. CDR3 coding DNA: TGTGCCAGCAGTTTACGCGGGACATATCTATACAAGCAGTACTTC. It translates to CASSLRGTYLYKQYF. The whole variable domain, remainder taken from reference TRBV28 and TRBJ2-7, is DVKVTQSSRYLVKRTGEKVFLECVQDMDHENMFWYRQDPGLGLRLIYFSYDVKMKEKGDIPEGYSVSREKKERFSLILESASTNQTSMYLCASSLRGTYLYKQYFGPGTRLTVT.

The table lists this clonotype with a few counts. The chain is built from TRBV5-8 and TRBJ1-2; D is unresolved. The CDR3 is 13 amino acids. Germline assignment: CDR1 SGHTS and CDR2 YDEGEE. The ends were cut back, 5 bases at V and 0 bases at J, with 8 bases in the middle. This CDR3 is CASRPPANYGYTF. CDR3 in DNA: TGTGCCAGCAGGCCGCCCGCTAACTATGGCTACACCTTC. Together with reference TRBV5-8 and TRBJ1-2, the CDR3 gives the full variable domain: EAGVTQSPTHLIKTRGQQATLRCSPISGHTSVYWYQQALGLGLQFLLWYDEGEERNRGNFPPRFSGRQFPNYSSELNVNALELEDSALYLCASRPPANYGYTFGSGTRLTVV.

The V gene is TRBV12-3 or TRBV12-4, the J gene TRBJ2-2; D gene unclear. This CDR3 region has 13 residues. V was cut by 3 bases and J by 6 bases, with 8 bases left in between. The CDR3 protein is CASSFSFPGELFF. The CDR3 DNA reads TGTGCCAGCAGTTTTTCTTTCCCCGGGGAGCTGTTTTTT.

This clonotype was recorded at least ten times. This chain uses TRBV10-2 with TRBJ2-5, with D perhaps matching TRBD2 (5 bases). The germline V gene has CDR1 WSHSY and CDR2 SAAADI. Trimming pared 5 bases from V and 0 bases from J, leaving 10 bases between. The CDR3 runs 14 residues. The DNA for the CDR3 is TGCGCCAGCAGTCTTGGGAGTAACCAAGAGACCCAGTACTTC. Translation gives CASSLGSNQETQYF.

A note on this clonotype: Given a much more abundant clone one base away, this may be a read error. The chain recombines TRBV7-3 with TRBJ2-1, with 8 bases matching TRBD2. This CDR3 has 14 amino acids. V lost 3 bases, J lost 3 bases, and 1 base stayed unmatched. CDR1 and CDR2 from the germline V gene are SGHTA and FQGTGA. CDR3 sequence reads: CASSFGTSYNEQFF. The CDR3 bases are TGTGCCAGCAGCTTCGGGACTAGCTACAATGAGCAGTTCTTC.

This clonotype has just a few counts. The CDR3 region has the DNA TGTGCCAGCAGCCAAGGCACACTAGCGGGAGTGGTAGATGAGCAGTTCTTC. This encodes CASSQGTLAGVVDEQFF. The V call is TRBV4-2, the J call TRBJ2-1, with TRBD2 matching over 11 bases. CDR3 length: 17 amino acids. After removal of 1 base from V and 8 bases from J, the junction contained 10 bases not matched to a gene. Germline CDR1 and CDR2: LGHNA and YNFKEQ.

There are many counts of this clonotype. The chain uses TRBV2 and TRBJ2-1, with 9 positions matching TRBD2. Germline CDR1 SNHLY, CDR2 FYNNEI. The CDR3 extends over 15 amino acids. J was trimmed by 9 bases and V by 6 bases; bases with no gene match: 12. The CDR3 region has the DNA TGTGCCAGCAGACCGACTAGCGGAGGAATGAGTGAGCAGTTCTTC. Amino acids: CASRPTSGGMSEQFF.

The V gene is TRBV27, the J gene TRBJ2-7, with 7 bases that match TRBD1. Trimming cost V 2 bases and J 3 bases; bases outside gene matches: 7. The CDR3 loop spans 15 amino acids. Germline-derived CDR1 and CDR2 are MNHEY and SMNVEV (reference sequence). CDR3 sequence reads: CASSLSLGQNYEQYF. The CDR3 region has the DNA TGTGCCAGCAGTTTAAGTCTGGGACAGAACTACGAGCAGTACTTC.